This TCR beta chain was documented in a study of CD8 T cells in ankylosing spondylitis. Whole-study results and caveats: Reports of some motif variants in reactive arthritis synovial fluid and blood predate this one. In ankylosing spondylitis blood, a motif of roughly 8 highly homologous TCR beta variants appeared characteristic.

In the case of this clonotype: Its matching antigen is unknown.

TCRdb re-analysed the 5' RACE reads in MiXCR, keeping a single row per CDR3 protein. The repertoire holds about 440,000 distinct CDR3 sequences, approximately 17% seen once, with 1% in the top ten. The V gene's germline CDR1 is SQVTM and CDR2 ANQGSEA. The CDR3 has 13 residues. V lost 7 bases and J lost 2, with 12 bases in between. The origin of this receptor is a male donor with ankylosing spondylitis. The specimen sequenced was blood, either unsorted or a sorted T cell fraction (not recorded which). The chain links TRBV29-1 to TRBJ1-5, with D unclear. The DNA of the CDR3 is TGCAGCGCCTCAGACGGAGGCAATCAGCCCCAGCATTTT. Protein product: CSASDGGNQPQHF.